The TCR beta chain under discussion was sequenced for a study of blood T cells in healthy people across ages. It was with a sample-barcoded 5' primer and a J-beta primer mix that a second PCR of roughly 7 to 12 cycles was run. Each cDNA molecule received a tag from a template-switch adaptor that had 12 random nucleotides. TCRdb re-called the 5' RACE reads through MiXCR, storing one row per CDR3 protein. The sample holds roughly 1,500,000 distinct CDR3 sequences; around 35% are singletons and the top ten take 10% to 12%. The length of the CDR3 is 16 residues. Per germline, CDR1 SGHRS and CDR2 YFSETQ. V was shortened by 6 bases and J by 4 bases, with 22 bases between the two germline ends. For every donor, a draw yielded roughly 10 milliliters of peripheral blood.

The chain uses TRBV5-1 and TRBJ2-5; the D gene is possibly TRBD2 (6 bases). Sequencing used blood. The receptor's source is a woman aged 25 to 39 in good health. The CDR3: CASILEFGGNGETQYF. CDR3 nucleotides: TGCGCCAGCATCCTAGAATTCGGGGGTAATGGAGAGACCCAGTACTTC.